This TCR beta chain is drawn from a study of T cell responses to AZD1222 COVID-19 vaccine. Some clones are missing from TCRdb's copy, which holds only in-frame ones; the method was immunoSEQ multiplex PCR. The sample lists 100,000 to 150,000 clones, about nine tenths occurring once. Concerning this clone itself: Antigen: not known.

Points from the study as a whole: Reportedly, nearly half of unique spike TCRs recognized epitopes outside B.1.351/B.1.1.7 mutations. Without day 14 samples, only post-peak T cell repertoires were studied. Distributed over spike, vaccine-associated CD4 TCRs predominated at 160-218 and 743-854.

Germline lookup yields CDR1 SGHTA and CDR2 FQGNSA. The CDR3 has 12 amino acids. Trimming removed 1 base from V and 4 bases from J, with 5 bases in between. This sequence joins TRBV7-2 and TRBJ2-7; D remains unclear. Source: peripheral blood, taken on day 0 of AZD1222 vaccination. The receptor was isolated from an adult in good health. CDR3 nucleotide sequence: TGTGCCAGCAGCTTAGTCGGTTACGAGCAGTACTTC. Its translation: CASSLVGYEQYF.